One sample yielded the 18 T cell receptor beta chains listed below, sequenced in a study of T-cell reconstitution after alpha-beta-depleted transplantation in children. The authors prepared the TCRbeta library with unique molecular identifiers. Via MiXCR, TCRdb re-called the PCR reads, giving one row per CDR3 protein. This sample yields some 70,000 distinct CDR3 sequences, of which around 7.9% are seen a single time; less than 3% belongs to the top ten. This sample comprised PBMCs from the stem cell graft donor, obtained from the stem cell graft. These receptors were obtained from a human donor who donated a stem cell graft to a child with acute lymphoblastic leukemia.

This clonotype was picked up many times. This chain uses TRBV28 with TRBJ2-5; a possible D gene is TRBD1 (5 bases). This CDR3 is 16 amino acids long. Trimming cost V 1 base and J 6 bases, with 18 bases left between them. Germline assignment: CDR1 MDHEN and CDR2 SYDVKM. The CDR3 region has the DNA TGTGCCAGCAGTTTATTAGCCTCGACAGTTCTAAAGACCCAGTACTTC. Translation gives CASSLLASTVLKTQYF.

This clonotype appeared many times. The chain links TRBV3-1 to TRBJ1-2, with D uncertain. Germline V gene lookup returns CDR1 LGHDT and CDR2 YNNKEL (reference sequence). CDR3 size: 12 residues. V was clipped by 1 base and J by 6 bases, with 6 bases between them. Here the CDR3 reads CASSQGHDGYTF. DNA for the CDR3: TGTGCCAGCAGCCAAGGACACGATGGCTACACCTTC.

This clonotype was recorded many times. CDR3 loop: CASSPAKGQRRGGNQPQHF. CDR3 DNA: TGTGCCAGCAGCCCCGCGAAGGGACAGCGCCGGGGGGGCAATCAGCCCCAGCATTTT. The chain links TRBV6-2 or TRBV6-3 to TRBJ1-5; 7 positions agree with TRBD1. V shed 6 bases and J 2 bases; nucleotides not matched to a gene: 19. This CDR3 region has 19 residues. CDR1 and CDR2 from the germline V gene are MNHEY and SVGEGT.

This clonotype was seen at least ten times. The chain is built from TRBV27 and TRBJ2-1, with a tentative D call TRBD2 (6 bases). V lost 5 bases and J lost 2, with 16 bases in between. Per germline, CDR1 MNHEY and CDR2 SMNVEV (reference sequence). The CDR3 has 16 amino acids. The CDR3 nucleotides are TGTGCCAGCAGTCCCACGGGCGGGGCCGCCTACAATGAGCAGTTCTTC. Translation: CASSPTGGAAYNEQFF.

This clonotype was counted at least ten times. The chain links TRBV12-5 to TRBJ1-2; the D gene is possibly TRBD1 (5 bases). Trimming cost V 1 base and J 4 bases, with 13 bases left between them. The CDR3 runs 15 residues. Per the germline V gene, CDR1 is LGHNT and CDR2 is FRNRAP. CDR3 sequence: CASGLDGHRPYGYTF. CDR3 sequence (DNA): TGTGCTAGTGGTTTGGACGGACACCGACCCTATGGCTACACCTTC.

In this sample, this clonotype turned up many times. V and J are TRBV4-2 and TRBJ1-5; the match to TRBD1 covers 10 bases. CDR1 and CDR2 (germline): LGHNA, YNFKEQ. The CDR3 sequence is 15 residues long. The J segment lost 5 bases and the V segment lost 4 bases, leaving 5 bases of the junction unmatched. CDR3 nucleotides: TGTGCCAGCAGCCCGGGACAGGGGAAGTATCAGCCCCAGCATTTT. It specifies CASSPGQGKYQPQHF.

This clonotype showed up many times. The chain employs TRBV20-1 and TRBJ2-3; 8 nucleotides line up with TRBD1. With 5 bases clipped from V and 1 base from J, the junction kept 5 bases outside the gene matches. The CDR3 has 14 amino acids. CDR1 is DFQATT, CDR2 SNEGSKA, per germline (reference sequence). Here the CDR3 reads CSAVTGAGTDTQYF. As DNA, the CDR3 is TGCAGTGCTGTGACAGGGGCAGGCACAGATACGCAGTATTTT.

The genes are TRBV27 and TRBJ2-1; 7 bases line up with TRBD2. CDR1 is MNHEY and CDR2 is SMNVEV in the germline V gene (reference sequence). The V segment lost 3 bases and the J segment 10 bases; nucleotides outside the gene matches: 12. The CDR3 loop spans 15 amino acids. The CDR3 DNA is TGTGCCAGCAGTTTGCCCCCAGGGAGGGGCCGGGAGCAGTTCTTC. Amino acid sequence: CASSLPPGRGREQFF.

Ten or more counts support this clonotype. This chain connects TRBV6-5 to TRBJ1-1; D uncertain. V dropped 0 bases and J dropped 0 bases, with 5 bases sitting between them. The CDR3 is 14 amino acids. Germline CDR1 MNHEY, CDR2 SVGAGI. CDR3 residues: CASSYSEVNTEAFF. Written as DNA, the CDR3 is TGTGCCAGCAGTTACTCCGAGGTGAACACTGAAGCTTTCTTT.

Many counts were recorded for this clonotype. This sequence joins TRBV5-1 and TRBJ2-7; D perhaps matches TRBD1 (6 bases). CDR1 is SGHRS and CDR2 is YFSETQ in the germline V gene. V shed 0 bases and J shed 6 bases, with 10 bases lying between them. CDR3 size: 13 residues. The CDR3 sequence is CASSLVGGFEQYF. The CDR3 coding sequence is TGCGCCAGCAGCTTGGTAGGGGGATTCGAGCAGTACTTC. Based on the CDR3 plus reference TRBV5-1 and TRBJ2-7, the full variable domain is KAGVTQTPRYLIKTRGQQVTLSCSPISGHRSVSWYQQTPGQGLQFLFEYFSETQRNKGNFPGRFSGRQFSNSRSEMNVSTLELGDSALYLCASSLVGGFEQYFGPGTRLTVT.

V gene TRBV20-1 combines with J gene TRBJ2-3; 12 bases align to TRBD2. The CDR3 has 15 amino acids. Trimming took 5 bases from V and 4 from J; bases not matched to a gene: 7. Germline V CDR1 and CDR2: DFQATT, SNEGSKA (reference sequence). CDR3 DNA: TGCAGTGCTCAACGACTAGCGGGGGCCTCAGATACGCAGTATTTT. This gives the protein CSAQRLAGASDTQYF.

In its sample, this clonotype was seen many times. The gene calls are TRBV20-1 and TRBJ2-3; D not resolved. The V gene lost 5 bases and the J gene lost 1 base, with 10 bases spanning the gap. Per the germline V gene, CDR1 is DFQATT and CDR2 is SNEGSKA (reference sequence). The CDR3 extends over 13 amino acids. CDR3 residues: CSAWGFRTDTQYF. The CDR3 DNA sequence: TGCAGTGCTTGGGGTTTCCGCACAGATACGCAGTATTTT.

This clonotype appeared many times. The V call is TRBV5-1, the J call TRBJ2-3, with D uncertain. The V and J ends lost 3 bases and 2 bases respectively, with 13 bases between them. Germline CDR1 is SGHRS and CDR2 is YFSETQ. The CDR3 is made up of 15 amino acids. As DNA, the CDR3 is TGCGCCAGCAGCTCCTTGAGGCGAGACACAGATACGCAGTATTTT. The encoded protein is CASSSLRRDTDTQYF.

V gene TRBV9 combines with J gene TRBJ2-7, with 14 bases aligning to TRBD2. The germline V gene encodes CDR1 SGDLS and CDR2 YYNGEE. The CDR3 runs 16 residues. Unmatched junction bases numbered 5, after V lost 4 bases and J lost 2 bases. CDR3 coding DNA: TGTGCCAGCAGCACGGGACTAGCGGGAGATCCCTACGAGCAGTACTTC. This encodes CASSTGLAGDPYEQYF.

This clonotype was counted ten times or more. This sequence joins TRBV5-1 and TRBJ2-2, with TRBD2 matching over 13 bases. V lost 3 bases, J lost 7 bases, and 9 bases stayed unmatched. Germline CDR1 and CDR2: SGHRS and YFSETQ. The CDR3 spans 17 residues. CDR3 nucleotide sequence: TGCGCCAGCAGCTGGACTAGCGGGAGAATCCCGGGCGGGGAGCTGTTTTTT. Its translation: CASSWTSGRIPGGELFF.

The table lists this clonotype with a few counts. The chain links TRBV19 to TRBJ2-3; D ambiguous. CDR1 LNHDA and CDR2 SQIVND come from the germline V gene (reference sequence). V was shortened by 4 bases and J by 11 bases, with 16 bases between the two germline ends. The CDR3 runs 13 residues. CDR3 loop: CASSTRSGSWQYF. DNA of the CDR3: TGTGCCAGTAGTACCCGATCTGGATCTTGGCAGTATTTT.

This clonotype was recorded at least ten times. The chain links TRBV7-2 to TRBJ2-1; 10 positions agree with TRBD2. Germline V gene sequence: CDR1 SGHTA, CDR2 FQGNSA. The CDR3 totals 15 residues. V shed 4 bases and J 6 bases; nucleotides not matched to a gene: 6. This CDR3 is CASSSRTSGFNEQFF. CDR3 nucleotide sequence: TGTGCCAGCAGCTCTCGGACTAGCGGCTTCAATGAGCAGTTCTTC. Supplemented by reference TRBV7-2 and TRBJ2-1, the full variable domain reads GAGVSQSPSNKVTEKGKDVELRCDPISGHTALYWYRQSLGQGLEFLIYFQGNSAPDKSGLPSDRFSAERTGGSVSTLTIQRTQQEDSAVYLCASSSRTSGFNEQFFGPGTRLTVL.

In its sample, this clonotype was seen a few times. This chain uses TRBV28 with TRBJ1-5; D uncertain. The CDR3 contains 14 residues. Trimming left V 4 bases short and J 4 bases short, with 11 bases between. Germline CDR1 and CDR2: MDHEN and SYDVKM. The CDR3 DNA follows: TGTGCCAGCAGTTCACTTGGGCCTAATCAGCCCCAGCATTTT. Protein product: CASSSLGPNQPQHF. Variable domain in full (rest from reference TRBV28 and TRBJ1-5): DVKVTQSSRYLVKRTGEKVFLECVQDMDHENMFWYRQDPGLGLRLIYFSYDVKMKEKGDIPEGYSVSREKKERFSLILESASTNQTSMYLCASSSLGPNQPQHFGDGTRLSIL.